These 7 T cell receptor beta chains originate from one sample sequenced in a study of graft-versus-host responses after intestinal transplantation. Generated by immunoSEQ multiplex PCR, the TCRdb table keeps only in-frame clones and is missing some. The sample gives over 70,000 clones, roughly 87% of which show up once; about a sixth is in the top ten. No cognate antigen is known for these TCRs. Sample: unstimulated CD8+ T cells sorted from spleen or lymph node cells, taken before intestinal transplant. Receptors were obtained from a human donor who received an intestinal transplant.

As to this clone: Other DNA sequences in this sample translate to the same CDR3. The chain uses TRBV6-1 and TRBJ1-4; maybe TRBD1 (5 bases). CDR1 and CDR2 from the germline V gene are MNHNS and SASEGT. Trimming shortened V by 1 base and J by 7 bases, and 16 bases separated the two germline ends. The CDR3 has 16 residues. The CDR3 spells CASSEGVGRVREKLFF. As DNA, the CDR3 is TGTGCCAGCAGTGAAGGGGTGGGGCGGGTGCGTGAAAAACTGTTTTTT.

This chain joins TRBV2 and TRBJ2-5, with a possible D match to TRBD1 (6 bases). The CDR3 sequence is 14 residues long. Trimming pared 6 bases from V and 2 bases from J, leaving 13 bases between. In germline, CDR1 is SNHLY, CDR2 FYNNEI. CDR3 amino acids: CASRDHGQQETQYF. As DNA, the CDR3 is TGTGCCAGCAGAGACCATGGACAGCAAGAGACCCAGTACTTC.

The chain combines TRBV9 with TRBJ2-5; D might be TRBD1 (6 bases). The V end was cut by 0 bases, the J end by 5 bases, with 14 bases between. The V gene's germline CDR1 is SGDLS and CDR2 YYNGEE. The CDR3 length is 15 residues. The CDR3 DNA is TGTGCCAGCAGCGTAGGGACTGCAGGGGCGGAGACCCAGTACTTC. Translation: CASSVGTAGAETQYF.

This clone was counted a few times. The CDR3 DNA is TGTGCCAGCAGCTTAGACGCAGCGGGAGGGCCGGAGACCCAGTACTTC. It codes for CASSLDAAGGPETQYF. This chain links TRBV13 with TRBJ2-5, with 10 nucleotides matching TRBD2. The germline gives CDR1 PRHDT, CDR2 FYEKMQ (reference sequence). Trimming removed 1 base from V and 5 bases from J; junction bases left unmatched: 7. CDR3 length: 16 amino acids.

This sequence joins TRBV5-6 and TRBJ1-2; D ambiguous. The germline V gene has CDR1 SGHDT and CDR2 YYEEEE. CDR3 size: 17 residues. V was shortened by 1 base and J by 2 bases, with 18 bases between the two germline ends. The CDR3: CASSLIPRTWWNYGYTF. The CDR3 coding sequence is TGTGCCAGCAGCTTGATCCCGCGCACCTGGTGGAACTATGGCTACACCTTC.

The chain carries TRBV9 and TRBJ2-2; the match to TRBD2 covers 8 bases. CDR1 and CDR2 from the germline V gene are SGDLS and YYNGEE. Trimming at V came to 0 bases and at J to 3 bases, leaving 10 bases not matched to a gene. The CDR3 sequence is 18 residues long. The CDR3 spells CASSVEGSGIPYTGELFF. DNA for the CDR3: TGTGCCAGCAGCGTAGAGGGTAGCGGGATTCCCTACACCGGGGAGCTGTTTTTT.

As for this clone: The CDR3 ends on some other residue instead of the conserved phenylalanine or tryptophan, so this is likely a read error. CDR3: CASFQGVSDTEAFL. CDR3 sequence (DNA): TGTGCCAGCTTCCAGGGGGTTTCTGACACTGAAGCTTTCCTT. This chain joins TRBV6-6 and TRBJ1-1; 7 bases agree with TRBD1. This CDR3 spans 14 amino acids. With V trimmed by 8 bases and J by 3 bases, 9 bases remained unmatched. CDR1 is MNHNY and CDR2 is SVGAGI in the germline V gene (reference sequence).